This T cell receptor (beta chain) was recovered during a study of regulatory T cells in long-lasting Graves disease. Study summary: Under 3 months of antithyroid drugs had been taken by newly diagnosed Graves' patients. Whole-study findings and limits: The TCR repertoire of persistent Graves' patients was less diverse than that of newly diagnosed ones.

CDR1 SEHNR and CDR2 FQNEAQ come from the germline V gene (reference sequence). V lost 5 bases, J lost 3 bases, and 12 bases lay in between. CDR3 length equals 14 residues. The sample's time point: newly diagnosed GD, antithyroid drugs for less than 3 months. RNA extracted from PBMCs served as the sequencing template. TCR beta libraries were built with iRepertoire HTBI primers and Arm-PCR of CDR3 regions. TCRdb reprocessed the multiplex PCR reads with MiXCR, giving one entry per CDR3 protein. The sample holds some 560,000 distinct CDR3 sequences, about 16% seen once. This clonotype was detected ten times or more. Antigen: not known. In addition, the sample was reused for a study of T cells in Graves' hyperthyroidism and ophthalmopathy. That investigation notes: A patient was excluded if there was uncontrolled infection, other autoimmune disease, pregnancy or lactation.

The chain joins TRBV7-9 to TRBJ2-3; maybe TRBD1 (5 bases). The TCR comes from a middle-aged woman with Graves disease. Specimen: peripheral blood mononuclear cells (PBMCs), collected at new diagnosis, from a patient treated with antithyroid drugs. The DNA of the CDR3 is TGTGCCAGCAGCCCCCAGGCAGGGACAGATACGCAGTATTTT. It yields the protein CASSPQAGTDTQYF.